These T cell receptor beta chains were read from a single sample in a study of identical twins. In TCRdb, the 5' RACE reads were re-called with MiXCR into one record per CDR3 protein. The sample lists 400,000 or so distinct CDR3 sequences, about 10% occurring once. Specimen: naive T cells sorted from blood. The receptors stem from a woman aged 50 to 65 in good health. CDR3s include the opening cysteine and the closing phenylalanine or tryptophan. The order of the fields is V gene, clone size, CDR3 length, D gene, J gene, CDR3 protein, CDR3 DNA. A D gene is named only where the DNA matches it firmly. A clone size is listed for some rows: how often the clone was seen (once, few, many), or a class if it is expanded.

>TRBV4-1|.|15|.|TRBJ2-1
CASSHPLRAYNEQFF
TGCGCCAGCAGCCATCCCCTCCGGGCCTACAATGAGCAGTTCTTC
>TRBV7-7|few|15|.|TRBJ2-1
CASSLSAGYANEQFF
TGTGCCAGCAGCTTATCGGCGGGCTATGCCAATGAGCAGTTCTTC
>TRBV30|few|15|TRBD1|TRBJ1-4
CAWRDYRDRDEKLFF
TGTGCCTGGAGGGATTACCGGGACAGGGATGAAAAACTGTTTTTT
>TRBV24-1|.|17|TRBD2|TRBJ2-5
CATSDLRTSGNQETQYF
TGTGCCACCAGTGATTTGAGGACTAGCGGGAACCAAGAGACCCAGTACTTC
>TRBV5-5|.|15|TRBD2|TRBJ2-1
CASSLRLADNNEQFF
TGTGCCAGCAGCTTGAGACTAGCGGATAACAATGAGCAGTTCTTC
>TRBV7-2|few|18|.|TRBJ2-1
CASSSLPPGSQSYNEQFF
TGTGCCAGCAGCTCATTACCTCCGGGTAGCCAAAGTTACAATGAGCAGTTCTTC
>TRBV5-1|.|13|.|TRBJ2-3
CASSFGKRDTQYF
TGCGCCAGCAGCTTTGGAAAGAGGGATACGCAGTATTTT
>TRBV12-3/TRBV12-4|few|14|TRBD1|TRBJ2-7
CASTPSTGGYEQYF
TGTGCCAGCACTCCTAGCACAGGGGGGTACGAGCAGTACTTC
>TRBV6-4|.|15|.|TRBJ1-1
CASKQSPRGGTEAFF
TGTGCCAGCAAGCAATCCCCGAGGGGAGGCACTGAAGCTTTCTTT
>TRBV29-1|many|10|.|TRBJ1-2
CSSYRDGYTF
TGCAGCTCGTACAGGGATGGCTACACCTTC
>TRBV6-5|few|13|.|TRBJ1-5
CASSWGVGQPQHF
TGTGCCAGCAGTTGGGGGGTAGGACAGCCCCAGCATTTT
>TRBV4-1|.|12|.|TRBJ1-6
CASSQARSPLHF
TGCGCCAGCAGCCAAGCGAGGTCACCCCTCCACTTT
>TRBV20-1|.|14|.|TRBJ1-5
CSASPNFSNQPQHF
TGCAGTGCCTCCCCGAATTTTAGCAATCAGCCCCAGCATTTT
>TRBV24-1|few|17|TRBD2|TRBJ2-3
CATSALISGRGTDTQYF
TGTGCCACCAGTGCTCTAATTAGCGGGAGAGGTACAGATACGCAGTATTTT
>TRBV20-1|.|13|.|TRBJ2-3
CSAPELMTDTQYF
TGCAGTGCCCCTGAGCTCATGACAGATACGCAGTATTTT
>TRBV4-1|.|13|TRBD2|TRBJ2-1
CASRPLAGGEQFF
TGCGCCAGCAGGCCTCTGGCGGGAGGGGAGCAGTTCTTC
>TRBV7-2|.|12|.|TRBJ2-5
CASTFGEETQYF
TGTGCCAGCACCTTTGGGGAAGAGACCCAGTACTTC